This TCR beta chain was identified during a study of T-cell memory formation after mild COVID-19. In this sample, this clonotype turned up many times. Antigen: not known. From 5'RACE with constant-segment primers came TCR alpha and TCR beta cDNA libraries that carried sample barcodes and UMIs. In TCRdb, the 5' RACE reads were re-called with MiXCR into one record per CDR3 protein. This table holds around 420,000 distinct CDR3 sequences, 20% to 25% found once. Study-wide results and limits: The main location of contracting CD4+ clones was CM and EM, and that of contracting CD8+ clones was EMRA. Some clones that responded were present in memory (sampled pre-infection), which suggests cross-reactive memory joined. Clones shrinking between day 15 and 85 showed a balanced CD4/CD8 split, and those that grew later tilted toward CD4+.

The CDR3 is made up of 18 amino acids. V lost 3 bases, J lost 8 bases, and 15 bases stayed unmatched. Germline CDR1 is SEHNR and CDR2 is FQNEAQ (reference sequence). The sample taken for sequencing was PBMCs or a T cell subset sorted from them (not recorded which). The origin of this receptor is an adult woman who had mild COVID-19 (a few samples of this study predate the infection). Cell type and time point are not known. The V call is TRBV7-9, the J call TRBJ2-1; the match to TRBD2 covers 11 bases. CDR3 nucleotides: TGTGCCAGCAGCTTGACCCTAGCGGGGGGCCCGGGAGTCGATGAGCAGTTCTTC. Translated: CASSLTLAGGPGVDEQFF. Full variable domain (outside the CDR3, taken from reference TRBV7-9 and TRBJ2-1): DTGVSQNPRHKITKRGQNVTFRCDPISEHNRLYWYRQTLGQGPEFLTYFQNEAQLEKSRLLSDRFSAERPKGSFSTLEIQRTEQGDSAMYLCASSLTLAGGPGVDEQFFGPGTRLTVL.